The clone carrying this TCR beta chain appeared a few times. The antigen is not known. The sample comes from a study of breast tumors, draining lymph nodes, adjacent tissues. Each CDR3 protein gets one entry after TCRdb re-called the multiplex PCR reads with MiXCR. The table lists 17,000 or so distinct CDR3 sequences, around two fifths of them singletons. Regarding the study as a whole: Data only fit, rather than demonstrated, lymph node origin of most tumor T cells. Compared with basal-like, luminal-like tumors shared significantly more repertoire with nontumor tissue. Tumor repertoires ranked between lymph nodes and nontumor tissue in diversity, with V and J gene preferences. Most tumor T cells seemingly derive from lymph node, then expand in tumor.

The clonotype originates from a female donor with breast cancer. Some clones in this sample may be carry-over from other donors' samples. The sample taken for sequencing was breast tumor tissue.

The CDR3 sequence is CAITERGGNYGYTF. The CDR3 nucleotides read TGTGCCATCACGGAGCGTGGGGGTAACTATGGCTACACCTTC. The J gene is TRBJ1-2, the V gene TRBV10-3; D may be TRBD1 (5 bases). V shed 7 bases and J shed 1 base, with 13 bases lying between them. CDR1 ENHRY and CDR2 SYGVKD come from the germline V gene. The CDR3 covers 14 residues.